These 9 T cell receptor beta chains share one sample of origin, sequenced in a study of blood T cell repertoires in COVID-19. The assay was immunoSEQ multiplex PCR, and TCRdb's table has in-frame clones only and misses some. Here the sample spans 310,000 or so clones, approximately 90% being singletons. Sequenced material: PBMCs or T cells enriched from blood (not recorded which). Every receptor here comes from a woman aged 25 to 39 who had recovered from COVID-19.

The sample holds a few counts of this clone. The chain has TRBV5-6 and TRBJ1-1; 9 nucleotides agree with TRBD1. Germline CDR1 reads SGHDT; CDR2 reads YYEEEE. CDR3 length: 18 amino acids. V dropped 0 bases and J dropped 3; count of bases not matched to a gene: 12. The CDR3 DNA is TGTGCCAGCAGCTTGGCAGGGAAGTGGGGACAGGGACACACTGAAGCTTTCTTT. This sequence encodes CASSLAGKWGQGHTEAFF.

The genes are TRBV5-1 and TRBJ1-1, with D uncertain. V lost 0 bases and J lost 5, with 14 bases in between. Germline V gene lookup returns CDR1 SGHRS and CDR2 YFSETQ. There are 15 residues in the CDR3. CDR3 region: CASSLAGKTRTEAFF. DNA for the CDR3: TGCGCCAGCAGCTTGGCCGGGAAAACGAGGACTGAAGCTTTCTTT.

The chain couples TRBV7-6 to TRBJ2-7; 7 nucleotides agree with TRBD2. The CDR3 sequence is 17 residues long. V lost 5 bases and J lost 5; bases outside the gene matches: 18. Germline V lookup: CDR1 SGHVS, CDR2 FNYEAQ. CDR3 sequence reads: CASSPRGERGTRDEQYF. Here the CDR3 DNA reads TGTGCCAGCAGCCCGAGAGGGGAGCGGGGCACCAGGGACGAGCAGTACTTC.

The rearrangement uses TRBV3-1 (or the pseudogene TRBV3-2) and TRBJ1-2, with 7 bases that match TRBD1. The CDR3 is made up of 14 amino acids. CDR1 and CDR2 from the germline V gene are LGHDT and YNNKEL (reference sequence). V shed 3 bases and J 2 bases; nucleotides not matched to a gene: 3. CDR3 sequence: CASSQPQGNYGYTF. The CDR3 DNA is TGTGCCAGCAGCCAGCCACAGGGGAACTATGGCTACACCTTC.

The chain combines TRBV5-1 with TRBJ1-4; D not resolved. V lost 0 bases and J lost 3, with 9 bases in between. Germline-derived CDR1 and CDR2 are SGHRS and YFSETQ. The CDR3 has 15 amino acids. The CDR3 DNA follows: TGCGCCAGCAGCTTGGCCCGGGTGGCTAATGAAAAACTGTTTTTT. Its protein is CASSLARVANEKLFF.

The rearrangement uses TRBV6-1 and TRBJ1-1; D might be TRBD1 (6 bases). Germline V gene sequence: CDR1 MNHNS, CDR2 SASEGT. The CDR3 extends over 17 amino acids. The V gene lost 4 bases and the J gene lost 3 bases, with 21 bases spanning the gap. The CDR3 loop is CASSGPRGWRGDTEAFF. CDR3 DNA sequence: TGTGCCAGCAGTGGACCCAGGGGCTGGAGAGGAGACACTGAAGCTTTCTTT.

V and J are TRBV6-4 and TRBJ2-2; possible D gene TRBD1, 5 bases. The CDR3 runs to 14 residues. V gave up 2 bases and J gave up 1 base, with 5 bases separating them. Germline V gene data show CDR1 as MRHNA and CDR2 as SNTAGT. The DNA of the CDR3 is TGTGCCAGCAGTGACGGACAGAACACCGGGGAGCTGTTTTTT. Translation: CASSDGQNTGELFF.

Worth noting for this clone: Other DNA sequences in the same sample also yield this CDR3. The chain carries TRBV5-1 and TRBJ1-1; 7 bases match TRBD1. Germline CDR1 reads SGHRS; CDR2 reads YFSETQ. CDR3 length equals 14 residues. Trimming took 2 bases from V and 1 from J; bases not matched to a gene: 2. CDR3 loop: CASSFGTANTEAFF. CDR3 sequence (DNA): TGCGCCAGCAGCTTTGGGACAGCGAACACTGAAGCTTTCTTT.

For this clone: One end of the junction does not line up with germline, which may come from a read error. The chain links TRBV30 to TRBJ2-1; possible D gene TRBD2, 8 bases. Germline V gene lookup returns CDR1 GTSNPN and CDR2 SVGIG (reference sequence). The CDR3 runs 13 residues. The CDR3: CAWVREGAYWPIF. The CDR3 DNA is TGTGCCTGGGTCCGGGAGGGGGCGTATTGGCCGATCTTC. The full variable domain, completed using reference TRBV30 and TRBJ2-1, is SQTIHQWPATLVQPVGSPLSLECTVEGTSNPNLYWYRQAAGRGLQLLFYSVGIGQISSEVPQNLSASRPQDRQFILSSKKLLLSDSGFYLCAWVREGAYWPIFGPGTRLTVL.